These 13 T cell receptor beta chains were all obtained from the same sample, sequenced in a study of early T cells in non-severe SARS-CoV-2 infection. TCRdb called the 5' RACE reads again in MiXCR, with one record for every CDR3 protein. The sample contains around 60,000 distinct CDR3 sequences, roughly an eighth of which appear only once. The specimen sequenced was whole blood. The origin of the receptors is an adult who was a healthcare worker with PCR-confirmed SARS-CoV-2 infection or an uninfected control (not recorded which).

Many counts were recorded for this clonotype. The chain employs TRBV27 and TRBJ2-3, with D possibly being TRBD1 or TRBD2 (5 bases each). Between the trimmed V and J ends, which lost 7 bases and 1 base, there was a span of 18 bases. This CDR3 contains 16 residues. Germline V gene sequence: CDR1 MNHEY, CDR2 SMNVEV (reference sequence). In DNA form, the CDR3 reads TGTGCCAGCAACCCAGGGACGGTGAAAGGCACAGATACGCAGTATTTT. Protein product: CASNPGTVKGTDTQYF.

This clonotype was recorded at least ten times. This chain uses TRBV7-9 with TRBJ1-6, with unresolved D. Trimming left V 5 bases short and J 4 bases short, with 12 bases between. In germline, CDR1 is SEHNR, CDR2 FQNEAQ (reference sequence). The CDR3 runs 15 residues. CDR3 sequence (DNA): TGTGCCAGCAGCCCCCGGGGAAGTTATAATTCACCCCTCCACTTT. Translating it yields CASSPRGSYNSPLHF.

This clonotype showed up many times. The CDR3 coding sequence is TGTGCCAGCAGCCACCTGGACAGGCTGTATAGCAATCAGCCCCAGCATTTT. Translating it yields CASSHLDRLYSNQPQHF. J is TRBJ1-5 and V is TRBV3-1; TRBD1 matches 7 bases. Losses at the gene ends were 3 bases for V and 0 bases for J; bases not matched to a gene: 8. The CDR3 extends over 17 amino acids. Germline V gives CDR1 LGHDT, CDR2 YNNKEL (reference sequence).

Ten or more counts support this clonotype. Written as DNA, the CDR3 is TGTGCCAGCAGTTTTTCCGGGACAGGAACCTACGAGCAGTACTTC. Protein sequence: CASSFSGTGTYEQYF. The chain links TRBV28 to TRBJ2-7; 8 nucleotides align to TRBD1. The CDR3 has 15 amino acids. With V trimmed by 3 bases and J by 2 bases, 6 bases remained unmatched. Per germline, CDR1 MDHEN and CDR2 SYDVKM. The whole variable domain, filled in from reference TRBV28 and TRBJ2-7, reads DVKVTQSSRYLVKRTGEKVFLECVQDMDHENMFWYRQDPGLGLRLIYFSYDVKMKEKGDIPEGYSVSREKKERFSLILESASTNQTSMYLCASSFSGTGTYEQYFGPGTRLTVT.

This clonotype was counted ten times or more. Written as DNA, the CDR3 is TGTGCCAGCAGCAGTCGGGAAGGCTCCTACGAGCAGTACTTC. It codes for CASSSREGSYEQYF. The rearrangement uses TRBV27 and TRBJ2-7; possible D gene TRBD2, 5 bases. The V gene lost 6 bases and the J gene lost 0 bases, with 12 bases spanning the gap. CDR1 is MNHEY and CDR2 is SMNVEV in the germline V gene (reference sequence). The CDR3 is 14 amino acids.

CDR3 in DNA: TGTGCCAGCAGTCAGGAGCGGGGGGCCAAAAACATTCAGTACTTC. Its protein is CASSQERGAKNIQYF. V and J are TRBV11-2 and TRBJ2-4, with 8 bases that match TRBD2. The CDR3 has 15 residues. The trim removed 6 bases at V and 1 base at J, leaving 5 bases unmatched. The germline CDR1 and CDR2 sequences are SGHAT and FQNNGV.

This clonotype has ten or more counts. CDR3 amino acids: CASSGGTSYRTDTQYF. CDR3 nucleotide sequence: TGCGCCAGCAGCGGAGGGACTAGTTATCGCACAGATACGCAGTATTTT. The chain is built from TRBV5-1 and TRBJ2-3; TRBD2 aligns across 8 bases. Germline V gene data show CDR1 as SGHRS and CDR2 as YFSETQ. The trim removed 4 bases at V and 1 base at J, leaving 8 bases unmatched. CDR3 length: 16 residues. The complete variable domain, with remaining parts taken from reference TRBV5-1 and TRBJ2-3, reads KAGVTQTPRYLIKTRGQQVTLSCSPISGHRSVSWYQQTPGQGLQFLFEYFSETQRNKGNFPGRFSGRQFSNSRSEMNVSTLELGDSALYLCASSGGTSYRTDTQYFGPGTRLTVL.

Only a few counts were recorded for this clonotype. The chain links TRBV12-3 or TRBV12-4 to TRBJ2-2, with D perhaps matching TRBD2 (5 bases). The CDR3 sequence is 14 residues long. V was pared by 9 bases and J by 0 bases, with 11 bases between. CDR3 amino acids: CASNGGPNTGELFF. The DNA of the CDR3 is TGTGCCAGTAATGGCGGGCCGAACACCGGGGAGCTGTTTTTT.

V and J are TRBV7-2 and TRBJ1-5; D gene ambiguous. There are 14 residues in the CDR3. Germline V gene sequence: CDR1 SGHTA, CDR2 FQGNSA. Trimming pared 6 bases from V and 9 bases from J, leaving 18 bases between. The CDR3 DNA is TGTGCCAGCAGTCCCGGACCGCAAATCCGGCCCCAGCATTTT. Amino acid sequence: CASSPGPQIRPQHF.

There are many counts of this clonotype. V and J are TRBV7-9 and TRBJ1-2; D perhaps matches TRBD1 (6 bases). The CDR3 consists of 14 residues. V gave up 6 bases and J gave up 6 bases, with 17 bases separating them. CDR1 and CDR2 from the germline V gene are SEHNR and FQNEAQ (reference sequence). The CDR3 region has the DNA TGTGCCAGCAGTCAGTTTGGGGGCGTTGATGGCTACACCTTC. It translates to CASSQFGGVDGYTF.

This chain uses TRBV28 with TRBJ2-2; D gene uncertain. CDR1 is MDHEN, CDR2 SYDVKM, per germline. The V and J ends lost 3 bases and 4 bases respectively, with 6 bases between them. This CDR3 is built from 13 residues. CDR3 protein: CASSFTSTGELFF. CDR3 nucleotide sequence: TGTGCCAGCAGTTTCACAAGCACCGGGGAGCTGTTTTTT.

There are many counts of this clonotype. The V and J genes are TRBV25-1 and TRBJ2-7; D remains unclear. The V end lost 4 bases, the J end lost 3 bases, and 4 bases lay between the germline ends. This CDR3 contains 11 residues. The germline CDR1 and CDR2 sequences are MGHDK and SYGVNS. CDR3 protein: CASSGYYEQYF. CDR3 nucleotide sequence: TGTGCCAGCAGTGGGTACTACGAGCAGTACTTC.

This clonotype was observed many times. The V call is TRBV20-1, the J call TRBJ1-3; 9 positions match TRBD1. Trimming removed 3 bases from V and 0 bases from J; junction bases left unmatched: 3. This CDR3 has 15 residues. Germline loops: CDR1 DFQATT, CDR2 SNEGSKA (reference sequence). CDR3 sequence reads: CSARPQGASGNTIYF. For the CDR3, the DNA is TGCAGTGCTAGGCCACAGGGGGCCTCTGGAAACACCATATATTTT.